This is a list of T cell receptor beta chains from one sample in a study of T cells in Graves' hyperthyroidism and ophthalmopathy. TCRdb recomputed calls from the multiplex PCR reads with MiXCR, one row per CDR3 protein. The sample has 350,000 or so distinct CDR3 sequences; 15% to 20% are singletons. The sequencing input was blood. The receptor set was obtained from a woman in her thirties or forties with Graves' ophthalmopathy. Both conserved end residues are trimmed from each CDR3. D genes are given only for firm matches.

cdr3_aa: ARGDREWDYGYT; d_call: TRBD1; v_call: TRBV10-1; j_call: TRBJ1-2; cdr3_length: 12
cdr3_aa: ASSVGGNNSPLH; d_call: NA; v_call: TRBV9; j_call: TRBJ1-6; cdr3_length: 12
cdr3_aa: ASSPSTGGLAGGITEQY; d_call: TRBD2; v_call: TRBV6-2/TRBV6-3; j_call: TRBJ2-7; cdr3_length: 17
cdr3_aa: ATSRDYGTGGEETQY; d_call: TRBD1; v_call: TRBV15; j_call: TRBJ2-5; cdr3_length: 15
cdr3_aa: ASSQDLTSVSSYEQY; d_call: NA; v_call: TRBV4-3; j_call: TRBJ2-7; cdr3_length: 15
cdr3_aa: ASSYSGRREETQY; d_call: TRBD2; v_call: TRBV12-3/TRBV12-4; j_call: TRBJ2-5; cdr3_length: 13
cdr3_aa: SATIAGQETQY; d_call: TRBD2; v_call: TRBV20-1; j_call: TRBJ2-5; cdr3_length: 11
cdr3_aa: ASSLTRTGLETQY; d_call: TRBD1; v_call: TRBV11-2; j_call: TRBJ2-5; cdr3_length: 13
cdr3_aa: ATSDSGQGPGNTIY; d_call: TRBD1; v_call: TRBV24-1; j_call: TRBJ1-3; cdr3_length: 14
cdr3_aa: ASSLDLAAPRETQY; d_call: NA; v_call: TRBV11-2; j_call: TRBJ2-5; cdr3_length: 14
cdr3_aa: ASSLTGTGGRKQY; d_call: TRBD1; v_call: TRBV5-1; j_call: TRBJ2-5; cdr3_length: 13
cdr3_aa: ASSAGLAKNIQY; d_call: NA; v_call: TRBV9; j_call: TRBJ2-4; cdr3_length: 12
cdr3_aa: ASSPFLFYGYT; d_call: NA; v_call: TRBV27; j_call: TRBJ1-2; cdr3_length: 11
cdr3_aa: ASSLWKGIHSPLH; d_call: NA; v_call: TRBV28; j_call: TRBJ1-6; cdr3_length: 13
cdr3_aa: SARNLVEYGYT; d_call: NA; v_call: TRBV20-1; j_call: TRBJ1-2; cdr3_length: 11
cdr3_aa: ASRGLGTDDIQY; d_call: NA; v_call: TRBV27; j_call: TRBJ2-4; cdr3_length: 12
cdr3_aa: ASSGGNTEAF; d_call: NA; v_call: TRBV12-5; j_call: TRBJ1-1; cdr3_length: 10
cdr3_aa: ASSLRSTDMNTEAF; d_call: NA; v_call: TRBV7-9; j_call: TRBJ1-1; cdr3_length: 14
cdr3_aa: ASARGLDTQY; d_call: NA; v_call: TRBV7-2; j_call: TRBJ2-3; cdr3_length: 10
cdr3_aa: ASSLPRVNQPQH; d_call: NA; v_call: TRBV28; j_call: TRBJ1-5; cdr3_length: 12
cdr3_aa: SALQGAGAKNIQY; d_call: TRBD1; v_call: TRBV20-1; j_call: TRBJ2-4; cdr3_length: 13
cdr3_aa: SARGFDRVGSAQY; d_call: TRBD1; v_call: TRBV20-1; j_call: TRBJ2-5; cdr3_length: 13
cdr3_aa: ASSPQGQVRTGNTIY; d_call: TRBD1; v_call: TRBV7-8; j_call: TRBJ1-3; cdr3_length: 15
cdr3_aa: ASSLGEAGGYEQY; d_call: TRBD2; v_call: TRBV7-2; j_call: TRBJ2-7; cdr3_length: 13
cdr3_aa: ASSLDRYQETQY; d_call: NA; v_call: TRBV11-2; j_call: TRBJ2-5; cdr3_length: 12
cdr3_aa: ASSVGIAFQGPEQY; d_call: NA; v_call: TRBV9; j_call: TRBJ2-7; cdr3_length: 14
cdr3_aa: ANSGGGYGYT; d_call: NA; v_call: TRBV12-3/TRBV12-4; j_call: TRBJ1-2; cdr3_length: 10
cdr3_aa: ASSLGLAGTQTQY; d_call: TRBD2; v_call: TRBV7-2; j_call: TRBJ2-5; cdr3_length: 13
cdr3_aa: ASSPTGGPETQY; d_call: TRBD1; v_call: TRBV6-1; j_call: TRBJ2-5; cdr3_length: 12
cdr3_aa: ASSSQDWNYEQY; d_call: NA; v_call: TRBV6-5; j_call: TRBJ2-7; cdr3_length: 12
cdr3_aa: AISEFETGVNEQY; d_call: TRBD1; v_call: TRBV10-3; j_call: TRBJ2-7; cdr3_length: 13
cdr3_aa: AIRQGAGGTQY; d_call: TRBD1; v_call: TRBV10-3; j_call: NA; cdr3_length: 11
cdr3_aa: ATSDSRSNQPQH; d_call: NA; v_call: TRBV24-1; j_call: TRBJ1-5; cdr3_length: 12
cdr3_aa: ASSLLDSRTLNTEAF; d_call: NA; v_call: TRBV11-1; j_call: TRBJ1-1; cdr3_length: 15
cdr3_aa: AWRSTGGNQPQH; d_call: NA; v_call: TRBV30; j_call: TRBJ1-5; cdr3_length: 12
cdr3_aa: AISESRLGTGRNTEAF; d_call: TRBD1; v_call: TRBV10-3; j_call: TRBJ1-1; cdr3_length: 16
cdr3_aa: ASTPGPGANVLT; d_call: NA; v_call: TRBV11-1; j_call: TRBJ2-6; cdr3_length: 12
cdr3_aa: VSSQGPLSRATGELF; d_call: NA; v_call: TRBV11-1; j_call: TRBJ2-2; cdr3_length: 15
cdr3_aa: SARVDSYEQY; d_call: NA; v_call: TRBV20-1; j_call: TRBJ2-7; cdr3_length: 10
cdr3_aa: ASTRVAGGQETQY; d_call: TRBD2; v_call: TRBV27; j_call: TRBJ2-5; cdr3_length: 13
cdr3_aa: ASSQDFMNTEAF; d_call: NA; v_call: TRBV4-1; j_call: TRBJ1-1; cdr3_length: 12
cdr3_aa: SVRSGKSYEQY; d_call: NA; v_call: TRBV29-1; j_call: TRBJ2-7; cdr3_length: 11
cdr3_aa: ASKGLLRSSYNEQF; d_call: NA; v_call: TRBV19; j_call: TRBJ2-1; cdr3_length: 14